This TCR beta chain was sequenced during a study of T cell changes during pregnancy in multiple sclerosis. Germline CDR1 and CDR2: SGHRS and YFSETQ. V was cut by 4 bases and J by 1 base, with 14 bases left in between. This CDR3 is 15 amino acids long. This clone was found once. Sequenced by immunoSEQ multiplex PCR; TCRdb stores in-frame clones only, minus some. The sample holds 25,000 to 30,000 clones, about nine tenths seen once. The sample was CD4+ T cells from peripheral blood mononuclear cells, taken in the first trimester of pregnancy. The receptor comes from a female donor in good health, enrolled as a control in a pregnancy study. V and J are TRBV5-1 and TRBJ2-5; D is possibly TRBD2 (6 bases). CDR3 sequence reads: CASSRGTALQETQYF. DNA of the CDR3: TGCGCCAGCAGCCGCGGGACTGCCCTCCAAGAGACCCAGTACTTC.